The 9 T cell receptor beta chains in this list originate from one sample, sequenced in a study of tumor and adjacent non-tumor tissue in lung cancer listed by TCRdb under 2018. Library method: multiplex PCR. Reads for this sample came from an Illumina HiSeq 2500. TCRbeta libraries were built by three rounds of nested PCR using primers (Table S4), following protocols modified from ARM-PCR. TCRdb applied fastp at Q25 and MiXCR to the public reads, then kept only in-frame beta chains. Identical CDR3 proteins give one entry, which carries the most common genes and DNA. This sample has around 79,000 distinct CDR3 sequences in its table, and 72% of those were observed once. The ten largest clones take up around 9.6% of the sample. RNA was isolated from bulk unsorted tissue, and RNA quality was assessed with a NanoDrop ND-1000 and an Agilent 2100. Sequenced input: lung tumor tissue. The receptor set was obtained from a woman aged 40-49 years with non-small cell lung cancer.

The V gene is TRBV7-9, the J gene TRBJ2-5; no clear D. Trimming took off 6 bases at V and 4 bases at J, with 21 bases between the two ends. CDR1 is SEHNR, CDR2 FQNEAQ, per germline (reference sequence). The CDR3 covers 16 residues. This CDR3 is CASSLNTSGRLETQYF. The CDR3 DNA follows: TGTGCCAGCAGTCTTAACACGAGTGGCCGCCTAGAGACCCAGTACTTC.

As concerns this clonotype: The junction departs from germline at one end; a sequencing error may be responsible. This chain uses TRBV4-2 with TRBJ2-3; 10 nucleotides match TRBD1. The CDR3 spans 16 residues. Germline V CDR1 and CDR2: LGHNA, YNFKEQ. Here the CDR3 DNA reads TGTGCCAGCAGCAAAGGACAGACAGGGGGCACAGATATGCAGTATTTT. Its protein product is CASSKGQTGGTDMQYF.

Turning to this clonotype: With a much larger clone just one base away, this may be a read error. The V and J genes are TRBV2 and TRBJ2-1; TRBD1 might be the D (5 bases). CDR3 length: 12 amino acids. Germline assignment: CDR1 SNHLY and CDR2 FYNNEI. The ends were cut back, 4 bases at V and 6 bases at J, with 7 bases in the middle. The CDR3 DNA sequence: TGTGCCAGCAGTGTACAGGCCAATGAGCAGTTCTTC. Amino acid sequence: CASSVQANEQFF.

Remarks on this clonotype: At one end, the junction sequence differs from germline, possibly due to a read error. This sequence joins TRBV29-1 and TRBJ2-3; 9 bases agree with TRBD2. The CDR3 length is 15 residues. The germline V gene encodes CDR1 SQVTM and CDR2 ANQGSEA. The CDR3 sequence: CSALLAGSITDTQYF. CDR3 DNA sequence: TGTAGCGCTCTCCTAGCGGGAAGTATCACAGATACGCAGTATTTT.

Worth noting for this clonotype: Just one base apart from a much larger clone, this may be a read error. V is TRBV20-1 and J is TRBJ2-7, with D perhaps TRBD2 (5 bases). The CDR3 runs 12 residues. Germline lookup yields CDR1 DFQATT and CDR2 SNEGSKA (reference sequence). The CDR3 DNA reads TGCAGTGCTCCCACTACGGGAACCGAGCAGCACTTC. Its translation: CSAPTTGTEQHF.

The chain couples TRBV28 to TRBJ1-6; D is unresolved. CDR1 and CDR2 (germline): MDHEN, SYDVKM. V was clipped by 3 bases and J by 4 bases, with 16 bases between them. The CDR3 runs 17 residues. The CDR3, as DNA: TGTGCCAGCAGTTTTCCCGAGACAAGATCTTATAATTCACCCCTCCACTTT. Its protein product is CASSFPETRSYNSPLHF.

In this sample, this clonotype turned up once. The V and J genes are TRBV5-1 and TRBJ2-5; D remains unclear. The CDR3 contains 14 residues. The germline V and J ends were trimmed by 0 bases and 2 bases, with 8 bases remaining between them. Germline-derived CDR1 and CDR2 are SGHRS and YFSETQ. This chain's CDR3 is CASSLVARQETQYF. The CDR3 DNA reads as TGCGCCAGCAGCTTGGTAGCACGTCAAGAGACCCAGTACTTC.

The rearrangement links TRBV12-3 or TRBV12-4 to TRBJ1-2; possible D gene TRBD1, 6 bases. The CDR3 sequence is 15 residues long. Written as DNA, the CDR3 is TGTACCAACAATTCCCCCAGGGGAGCTAACTATGGCTACACCTTC. It specifies CTNNSPRGANYGYTF.

As regards this clonotype: This could be a read error, since a much larger clone is one nucleotide away. The chain carries TRBV5-1 and TRBJ2-6; D not resolved. The V end was cut by 1 base, the J end by 0 bases, with 5 bases between. The CDR3 has 15 residues. CDR1 SGHRS and CDR2 YFSETQ come from the germline V gene. The CDR3: CASSLRYSGANVLTF. The CDR3 bases are TGCGCCAGCAGCTTGAGGTACTCTGGGGCCAACGTCCTGACTTTC.